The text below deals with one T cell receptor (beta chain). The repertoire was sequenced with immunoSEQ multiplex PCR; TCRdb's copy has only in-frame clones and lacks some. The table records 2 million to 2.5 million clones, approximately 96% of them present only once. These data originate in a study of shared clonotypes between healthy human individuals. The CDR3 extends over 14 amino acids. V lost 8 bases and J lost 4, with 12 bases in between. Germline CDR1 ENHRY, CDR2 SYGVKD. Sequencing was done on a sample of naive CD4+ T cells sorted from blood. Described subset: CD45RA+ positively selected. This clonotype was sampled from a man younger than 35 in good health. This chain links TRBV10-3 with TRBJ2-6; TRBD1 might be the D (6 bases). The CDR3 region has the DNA TGTGCCATCGGAAGGGGGTCAGGGGCCAACGTCCTGACTTTC. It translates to CAIGRGSGANVLTF.